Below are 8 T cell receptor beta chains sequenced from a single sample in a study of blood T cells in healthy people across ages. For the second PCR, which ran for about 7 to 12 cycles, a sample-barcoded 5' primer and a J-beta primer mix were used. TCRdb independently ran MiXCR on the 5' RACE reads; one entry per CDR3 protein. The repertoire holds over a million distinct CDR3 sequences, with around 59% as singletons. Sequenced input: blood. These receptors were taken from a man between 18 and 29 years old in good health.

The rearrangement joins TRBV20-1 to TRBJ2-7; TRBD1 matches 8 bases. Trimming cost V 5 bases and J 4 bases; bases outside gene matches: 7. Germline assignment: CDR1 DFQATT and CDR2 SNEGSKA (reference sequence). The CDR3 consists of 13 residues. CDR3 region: CSALLDRGYEQYF. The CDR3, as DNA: TGCAGTGCTCTCCTTGACAGGGGTTACGAGCAGTACTTC.

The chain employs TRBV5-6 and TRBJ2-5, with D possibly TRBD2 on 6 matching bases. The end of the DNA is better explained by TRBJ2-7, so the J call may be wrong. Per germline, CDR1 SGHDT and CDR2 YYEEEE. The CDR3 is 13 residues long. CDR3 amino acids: CASTGDNTYEQYF. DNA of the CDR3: TGTGCCAGTACGGGGGATAACACCTACGAGCAGTACTTC.

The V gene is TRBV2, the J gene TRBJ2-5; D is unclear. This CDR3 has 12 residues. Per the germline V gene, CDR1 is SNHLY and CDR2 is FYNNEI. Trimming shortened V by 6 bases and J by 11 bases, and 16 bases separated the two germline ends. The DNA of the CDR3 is TGTGCCAGCAGGGAACCCACGCCCCAGCAGTACTTC. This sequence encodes CASREPTPQQYF.

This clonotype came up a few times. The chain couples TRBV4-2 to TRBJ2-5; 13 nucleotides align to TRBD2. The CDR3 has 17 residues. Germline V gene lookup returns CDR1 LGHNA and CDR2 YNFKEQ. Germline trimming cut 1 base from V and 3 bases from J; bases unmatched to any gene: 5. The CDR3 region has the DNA TGTGCCAGCAGCCAAGGAGCCGGACTAGCGGGGGAAGAGACCCAGTACTTC. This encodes CASSQGAGLAGEETQYF.

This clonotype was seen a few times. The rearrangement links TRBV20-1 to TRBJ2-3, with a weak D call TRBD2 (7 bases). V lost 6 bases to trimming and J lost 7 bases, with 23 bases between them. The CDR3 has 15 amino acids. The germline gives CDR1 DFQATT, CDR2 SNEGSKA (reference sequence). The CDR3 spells CSASFLEGGGYTQYF. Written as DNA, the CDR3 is TGCAGTGCCTCTTTTCTTGAAGGGGGGGGCTATACGCAGTATTTT.

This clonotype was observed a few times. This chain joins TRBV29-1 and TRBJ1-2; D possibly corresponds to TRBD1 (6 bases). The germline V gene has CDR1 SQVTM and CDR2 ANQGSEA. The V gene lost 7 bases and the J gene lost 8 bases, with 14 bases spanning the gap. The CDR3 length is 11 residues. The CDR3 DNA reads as TGCAGCGGAGGGGGAGGTGAAGGCTACACCTTC. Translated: CSGGGGEGYTF.

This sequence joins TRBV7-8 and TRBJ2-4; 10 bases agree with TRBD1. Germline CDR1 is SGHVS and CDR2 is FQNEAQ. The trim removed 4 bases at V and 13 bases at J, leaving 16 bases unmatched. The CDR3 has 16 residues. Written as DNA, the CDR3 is TGTGCCAGCAGCTCAGCGGGGGACAGGGGTCACTACGTGCAGTACTTC. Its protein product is CASSSAGDRGHYVQYF.

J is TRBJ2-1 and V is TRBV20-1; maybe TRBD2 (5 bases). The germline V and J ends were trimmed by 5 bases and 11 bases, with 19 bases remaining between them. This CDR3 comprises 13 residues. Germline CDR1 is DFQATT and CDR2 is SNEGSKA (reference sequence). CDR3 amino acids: CSAPVVLADKQFF. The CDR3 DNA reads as TGCAGTGCTCCCGTAGTCCTAGCAGATAAGCAGTTCTTC.